The rows below give T cell receptor beta chains drawn from one sample of a study of T cells in Graves' hyperthyroidism and ophthalmopathy. TCRdb ran MiXCR on the multiplex PCR reads and lists one entry per CDR3 protein. The data show some 440,000 distinct CDR3 sequences, more than 15% seen once. What was sequenced was blood. These receptor sequences come from a woman in her late teens or twenties with Graves' hyperthyroidism. Both conserved end residues are trimmed from each CDR3. Each record gives: J gene, CDR3 length, D gene, V gene, CDR3 protein. D genes are given only for firm matches.

>TRBJ1-2|14|NA|TRBV2
ASSVVGGGSGYGYT
>TRBJ2-1|15|NA|TRBV7-2
ASSQSFGRGAYNEQF
>TRBJ1-3|12|TRBD1|TRBV25-1
ASSATGAGNTIY
>TRBJ1-2|11|NA|TRBV28
ASAESRNYGYT
>TRBJ1-2|12|TRBD1|TRBV12-3/TRBV12-4
ASTGTGVRYGYT
>TRBJ2-1|14|NA|TRBV6-1
ASSPPYGGEANEQF
>TRBJ2-7|11|NA|TRBV30
AWSRDPGHEQY
>TRBJ2-3|13|NA|TRBV7-3
ASSSSDAGTDTQY
>TRBJ2-7|11|TRBD1|TRBV10-3
AISNRGEGEQY
>TRBJ1-2|12|NA|TRBV5-1
ASSPPWGNYGYT
>TRBJ2-3|11|NA|TRBV7-3
ASSQVGGDTQY
>TRBJ2-3|12|NA|TRBV7-9
ASSNSWVTDTQY
>TRBJ1-2|13|TRBD1|TRBV5-1
ASSDRGVSGYGYT
>TRBJ2-5|13|NA|TRBV6-5
ASSYSRDSQETQY
>TRBJ2-5|13|NA|TRBV5-6
ASSYNLGGQETQY